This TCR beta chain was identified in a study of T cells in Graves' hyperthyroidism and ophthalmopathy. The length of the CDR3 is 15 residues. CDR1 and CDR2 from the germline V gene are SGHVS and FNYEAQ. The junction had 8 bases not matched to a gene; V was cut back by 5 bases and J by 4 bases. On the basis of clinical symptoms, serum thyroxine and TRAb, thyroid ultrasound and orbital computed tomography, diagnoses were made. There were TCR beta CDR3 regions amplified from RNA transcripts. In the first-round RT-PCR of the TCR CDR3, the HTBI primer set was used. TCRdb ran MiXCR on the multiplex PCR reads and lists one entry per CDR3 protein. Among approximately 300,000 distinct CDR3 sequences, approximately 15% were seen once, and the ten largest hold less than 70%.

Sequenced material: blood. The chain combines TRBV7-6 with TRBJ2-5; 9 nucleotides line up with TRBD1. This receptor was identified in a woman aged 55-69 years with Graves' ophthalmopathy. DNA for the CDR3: TGTGCCAGCAGCACAGAGCCGACAGGGGGAGAGACCCAGTACTTC. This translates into CASSTEPTGGETQYF.